The sequence of this T cell receptor beta chain was determined in a study of identical twins. Study results and limitations: Shared out-of-frame alpha sequences (those common to twins) showed excess low generation probability.

At least ten counts were recorded for this clonotype. Antigen: not known. TCRdb itself ran the 5' RACE reads through MiXCR, one entry per CDR3 protein. The sample holds about 150,000 distinct CDR3 sequences; 3% to 4% are singletons and the top ten take more than 7%. Germline-derived CDR1 and CDR2 are SQVTM and ANQGSEA. The CDR3 runs to 12 residues. V lost 7 bases to trimming and J lost 9 bases; unmatched junction nucleotides: 4. Sequences were obtained from memory T cells sorted from blood. This chain uses TRBV29-1 with TRBJ2-1, with 12 bases aligning to TRBD2. This clonotype was sampled from a man younger than 30 in good health. The CDR3 bases are TGCAGCGGGACTAGCGGGACGGGTGAGCAGTTCTTC. Translated, it gives CSGTSGTGEQFF.